These 15 T cell receptor beta chains were sequenced from one sample in a study of cytotoxic CD8 clonotypes in ibrutinib-treated CLL. The table came from immunoSEQ multiplex PCR; TCRdb's copy has only in-frame clones and leaves some out. The table shows tens of thousands of clones, with roughly 53% occurring only once. The source was PBMCs, collected after 12 months of ibrutinib treatment. The receptors were gathered from a human donor with chronic lymphocytic leukemia.

The chain links TRBV28 to TRBJ1-1, with TRBD1 as a possible D gene (5 bases). This CDR3 has 15 amino acids. The V gene's germline CDR1 is MDHEN and CDR2 SYDVKM. Trimming stripped 5 bases from V and 4 bases from J, with 17 bases between. The DNA of the CDR3 is TGTGCCAGCAGTAGTATCGGGGGGTCGGGCACTGAAGCTTTCTTT. Translating it yields CASSSIGGSGTEAFF.

This clone was seen a few times. The rearrangement uses TRBV6-6 and TRBJ2-7; 10 positions match TRBD2. The germline V gene has CDR1 MNHNY and CDR2 SVGAGI (reference sequence). V dropped 5 bases and J dropped 6; count of bases not matched to a gene: 10. The CDR3 is 15 amino acids. The CDR3 coding sequence is TGTGCCAGCAGTCCGGGGGCAGCGGGAGGGCTCGAGCAGTACTTC. Protein: CASSPGAAGGLEQYF.

The gene calls are TRBV6-1 and TRBJ2-7; 11 bases are shared with TRBD2. This CDR3 is built from 17 residues. The trim removed 2 bases at V and 0 bases at J, leaving 6 bases unmatched. Germline V gene sequence: CDR1 MNHNS, CDR2 SASEGT. As DNA, the CDR3 is TGTGCCAGCAGTGAATCTAGCGGGGGGTTTAGCTCCTACGAGCAGTACTTC. Protein: CASSESSGGFSSYEQYF.

To note about this clone: In the same sample, other DNA sequences code for this CDR3. This chain links TRBV11-2 with TRBJ1-1, with D perhaps TRBD1 (5 bases). The CDR3 length is 15 residues. Germline loops: CDR1 SGHAT, CDR2 FQNNGV. V was pared by 0 bases and J by 1 base, with 9 bases between. This chain's CDR3 is CASSLDPGPNTEAFF. CDR3 bases: TGTGCCAGCAGCTTAGATCCAGGGCCGAACACTGAAGCTTTCTTT.

The chain carries TRBV6-1 and TRBJ2-7; 8 positions agree with TRBD1. Germline V gives CDR1 MNHNS, CDR2 SASEGT. The CDR3 loop spans 14 amino acids. Losses at the gene ends were 5 bases for V and 9 bases for J; bases not matched to a gene: 12. The DNA for the CDR3 is TGTGCCAGCAGTTCCGGGACAGGACCCTTGGGGCAGTACTTC. Protein: CASSSGTGPLGQYF.

This clone was seen more than once but under ten times. The CDR3, as DNA: TGTGCCAGCAGCTTTCTGCTGGGACAGGGAATCTACGAGCAGTACTTC. Translating it yields CASSFLLGQGIYEQYF. The chain is built from TRBV5-8 and TRBJ2-7, with 9 bases identical to TRBD1. The germline gives CDR1 SGHTS, CDR2 YDEGEE. The V segment lost 2 bases and the J segment 3 bases; nucleotides outside the gene matches: 9. The CDR3 is made up of 16 amino acids.

This clone was observed a few times. This CDR3 is CASSEGGRGYEQYF. The CDR3 nucleotides are TGTGCCAGCAGTGAAGGTGGGCGGGGGTACGAGCAGTACTTC. The gene calls are TRBV2 and TRBJ2-7; 7 bases agree with TRBD2. Germline assignment: CDR1 SNHLY and CDR2 FYNNEI. V lost 1 base and J lost 4; bases outside the gene matches: 4. This CDR3 contains 14 residues. The full variable domain, in which reference TRBV2 and TRBJ2-7 provide the parts outside the CDR3, is EPEVTQTPSHQVTQMGQEVILRCVPISNHLYFYWYRQILGQKVEFLVSFYNNEISEKSEIFDDQFSVERPDGSNFTLKIRSTKLEDSAMYFCASSEGGRGYEQYFGPGTRLTVT.

This clone was detected ten times or more. The genes are TRBV27 and TRBJ2-7; 8 nucleotides line up with TRBD1. J gave up 2 bases and V 0 bases, and 3 bases lay outside the gene matches. This CDR3 is 15 amino acids long. Germline loops: CDR1 MNHEY, CDR2 SMNVEV (reference sequence). This CDR3 reads CASSLSRGLAYEQYF. The CDR3 nucleotides read TGTGCCAGCAGTTTATCCAGGGGGCTGGCCTACGAGCAGTACTTC.

The chain couples TRBV5-1 to TRBJ2-2; a weak D match, TRBD2 (6 bases). The CDR3 covers 15 residues. V was cut by 1 base and J by 2 bases, with 9 bases left in between. Germline V gene sequence: CDR1 SGHRS, CDR2 YFSETQ. The CDR3 DNA reads as TGCGCCAGCAGCTTGTTCGCGGGAAACACCGGGGAGCTGTTTTTT. Residues: CASSLFAGNTGELFF.

The V and J genes are TRBV11-2 and TRBJ2-7; TRBD2 matches at 7 bases. The germline CDR1 and CDR2 sequences are SGHAT and FQNNGV. The CDR3 totals 15 residues. The J segment lost 4 bases and the V segment lost 1 base, leaving 7 bases of the junction unmatched. CDR3 amino acids: CASSLGGQGGYEQYF. Here the CDR3 DNA reads TGTGCCAGCAGCTTAGGCGGGCAGGGAGGGTACGAGCAGTACTTC.

This clone was found a few times. The chain carries TRBV2 and TRBJ1-5; 7 nucleotides agree with TRBD1. CDR1 and CDR2 (germline): SNHLY, FYNNEI. The junction had 5 bases not matched to a gene; V was cut back by 6 bases and J by 6 bases. This CDR3 spans 13 amino acids. The DNA of the CDR3 is TGTGCCAGCAGGGGACAGCAGGGTCAGCCCCAGCATTTT. This translates into CASRGQQGQPQHF.

V gene TRBV5-4 combines with J gene TRBJ1-4; D is ambiguous. Trimming pared 1 base from V and 0 bases from J, leaving 10 bases between. From germline, CDR1 is SGHNT and CDR2 YYREEE (reference sequence). This CDR3 is 16 amino acids long. The CDR3 nucleotides read TGTGCCAGCAGCTTGACGGTAGCTGCAACTAATGAAAAACTGTTTTTT. Translating gives CASSLTVAATNEKLFF.

Only a few counts were recorded for this clone. The chain recombines TRBV15 with TRBJ2-7; 7 nucleotides agree with TRBD2. Germline CDR1 reads LNHNV; CDR2 reads YYDKDF (reference sequence). After removal of 1 base from V and 4 bases from J, the junction contained 7 bases not matched to a gene. The CDR3 is 15 amino acids. The CDR3 DNA is TGTGCCACCAGCAGAGGGAGCGGGATCGGATACGAGCAGTACTTC. It encodes CATSRGSGIGYEQYF.

This rearrangement joins TRBV2 to TRBJ1-5; D is ambiguous. CDR1 and CDR2 from the germline V gene are SNHLY and FYNNEI. Trimming pared 1 base from V and 5 bases from J, leaving 6 bases between. This CDR3 region has 13 residues. CDR3 protein: CASSEGRDQPQHF. As DNA, the CDR3 is TGTGCCAGCAGTGAAGGGCGGGATCAGCCCCAGCATTTT.

The chain combines TRBV5-1 with TRBJ2-1, with 9 bases identical to TRBD2. From germline, CDR1 is SGHRS and CDR2 YFSETQ. The CDR3 runs to 19 residues. The J segment lost 0 bases and the V segment lost 0 bases, leaving 10 bases of the junction unmatched. The CDR3, as DNA: TGCGCCAGCAGCTTGGGGACTAGCGCCTCTTCTAGCTCCTACAATGAGCAGTTCTTC. Its translation is CASSLGTSASSSSYNEQFF.